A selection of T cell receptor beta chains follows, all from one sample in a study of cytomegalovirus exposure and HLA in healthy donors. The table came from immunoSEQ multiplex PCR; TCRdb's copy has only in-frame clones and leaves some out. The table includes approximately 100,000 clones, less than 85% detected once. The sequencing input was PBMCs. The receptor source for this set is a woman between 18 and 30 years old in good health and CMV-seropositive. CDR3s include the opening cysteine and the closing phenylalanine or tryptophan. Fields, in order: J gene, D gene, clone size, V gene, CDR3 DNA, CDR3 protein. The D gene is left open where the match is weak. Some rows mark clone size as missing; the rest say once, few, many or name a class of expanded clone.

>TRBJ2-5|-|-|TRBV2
TGTGCCAGCAGTGAACGAAGCACCCCATATCGTGAGACCCAGTACTTC
CASSERSTPYRETQYF
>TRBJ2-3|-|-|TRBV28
TGTGCCAGCAGCAGACAGGACCGCACAGATACGCAGTATTTT
CASSRQDRTDTQYF
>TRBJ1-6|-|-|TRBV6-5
TGTGCCAGCAGTTACGAGAGTAATTCACCCCTCCACTTT
CASSYESNSPLHF
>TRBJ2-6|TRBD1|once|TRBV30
TGTGCCTGGAGCGCTAGGGACAGGGGTTCTGGGGCCAACGTCCTGACTTTC
CAWSARDRGSGANVLTF
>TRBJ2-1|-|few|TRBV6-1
TGTGCCAGCAGTGAAGGTAGTGGCGGGAACGATGAGCAGTTCTTC
CASSEGSGGNDEQFF
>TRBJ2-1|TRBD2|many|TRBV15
TGTGCCACCAGCAGAGATGGCCCAAGTAGCGGGAATCTCAATGAGCAGTTCTTC
CATSRDGPSSGNLNEQFF
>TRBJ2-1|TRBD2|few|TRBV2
TGTGCCAGCAAGCTAGCGGGAGCCGGTAATGAGCAGTTCTTC
CASKLAGAGNEQFF
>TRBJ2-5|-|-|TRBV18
TGTGCCAGCTCAGCAATAAGGGACTTTCAAGAGACCCAGTACTTC
CASSAIRDFQETQYF
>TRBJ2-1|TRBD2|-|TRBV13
TGTGCCAGCAGCTTAGCAACTAGCGGGAGTGATTACTACAATGAGCAGTTCTTC
CASSLATSGSDYYNEQFF
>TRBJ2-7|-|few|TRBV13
TGTGCCAGCAGCTTCACTTCCGGGACTCCCTTGTACTTC
CASSFTSGTPLYF
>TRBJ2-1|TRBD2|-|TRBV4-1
TGCGCCAGCAGCCAGGTTAGCGGGAGTAAGGGGGAGTTCTTC
CASSQVSGSKGEFF
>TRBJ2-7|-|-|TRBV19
TGTGCCAGTAGTATATATCCAGGGGCCTACGAGCAGTACTTC
CASSIYPGAYEQYF
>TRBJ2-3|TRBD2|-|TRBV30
TGTGCCTGGAACCGAGCGGGATCTAGCACAGATACGCAGTATTTT
CAWNRAGSSTDTQYF
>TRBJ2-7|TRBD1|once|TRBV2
TGTGCCAGCAGCGTCGGGACAGGGGAACTCGAGCAGTACTTC
CASSVGTGELEQYF
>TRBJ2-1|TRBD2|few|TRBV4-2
TGTGCCAGCAGCCAAGGGGGGACTAGCGGGAGCTCCTACAATGAGCAGTTCTTC
CASSQGGTSGSSYNEQFF
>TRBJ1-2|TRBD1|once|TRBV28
TGTGCCAGCAGCCTGGACAGGGTGTATGGCTACACCTTC
CASSLDRVYGYTF
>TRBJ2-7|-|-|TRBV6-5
TGTGCCAGCAGTTACTTCCCGGGGGTGGGAGACTACGAGCAGTACTTC
CASSYFPGVGDYEQYF
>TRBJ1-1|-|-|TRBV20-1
TGCAGTGCTCCATCGAACACTGAAGCTTTCTTT
CSAPSNTEAFF
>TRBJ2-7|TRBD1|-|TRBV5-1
TGCGCCAGCAGACGCGACACTGACAGGGCCGAGCAGTACTTC
CASRRDTDRAEQYF
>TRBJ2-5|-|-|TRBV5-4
TGTGCCAGCAGCATTAGACAGACCCAAGAGACCCAGTACTTC
CASSIRQTQETQYF
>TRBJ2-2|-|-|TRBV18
TGTGCCAGTCGCATTGTTGGGACTGGTACCGGGGAGCTGTTTTTT
CASRIVGTGTGELFF
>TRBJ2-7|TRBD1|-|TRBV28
TGTGCCAGCAGTCCGGGACAGGGGGTGGACGAGCAGTACTTC
CASSPGQGVDEQYF
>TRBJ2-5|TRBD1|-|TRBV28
TGTGCCAGCAGTTCCCGACAGGGCCAAGAGACCCAGTACTTC
CASSSRQGQETQYF
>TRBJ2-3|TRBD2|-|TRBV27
TGTGCCAGCAGGCGGGAGGTTGGAGATACGCAGTATTTT
CASRREVGDTQYF
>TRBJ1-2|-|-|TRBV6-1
TGTGCCAGCAGGGGATTGGGGGCGACCAGTGGCTACACCTTC
CASRGLGATSGYTF
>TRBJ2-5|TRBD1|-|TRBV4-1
TGCGCCAGCAGCCTCACGGGACAGGGGCAAGAGACCCAGTACTTC
CASSLTGQGQETQYF
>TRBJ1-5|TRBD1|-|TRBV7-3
TGTGCCAGCAGCCAGGGACAGGGGGCGATGAGCAATCAGCCCCAGCATTTT
CASSQGQGAMSNQPQHF
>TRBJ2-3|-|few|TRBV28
TGTGCCAGCAGTTTGGAGGTCGATACGCAGTATTTT
CASSLEVDTQYF
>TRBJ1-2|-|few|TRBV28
TGTGCCAGCAGTAAACAGCTCGGCTACACCTTC
CASSKQLGYTF
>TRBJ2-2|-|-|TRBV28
TGTGCCAGCAGTTTCGTCCAGGTCGGAACCGGGGAGCTGTTTTTT
CASSFVQVGTGELFF
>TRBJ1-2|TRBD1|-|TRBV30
TGTGCCTGGAGTAGACAGGGGCAAGTCTATGGCTACACCTTC
CAWSRQGQVYGYTF
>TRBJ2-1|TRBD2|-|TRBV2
TGTGCCAGCAGTGGGGGGACTAGCGGAAGGAGGTCCTACAATGAGCAGTTCTTC
CASSGGTSGRRSYNEQFF
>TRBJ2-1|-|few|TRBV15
TGTGCCACCTCCTCGGGAGCCTACAATGAGCAGTTCTTC
CATSSGAYNEQFF
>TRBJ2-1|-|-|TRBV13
TGTGCCAGCAGCTCACGGACGGAGGTTCCGTTCTTC
CASSSRTEVPFF
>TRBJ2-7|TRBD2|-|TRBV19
TGTGCCAGTAGTACCCTACTAGCGGGGGGGTTCTACGAGCAGTACTTC
CASSTLLAGGFYEQYF
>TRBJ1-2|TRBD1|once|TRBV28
TGTGCCAGCAGTCCTCCGGGACAGGTTCACTATGGCTACACCTTC
CASSPPGQVHYGYTF
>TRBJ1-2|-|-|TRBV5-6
TGTGCCAGCAGCTTGAATCAGGGTCCTATCAACTATGGCTACACCTTC
CASSLNQGPINYGYTF
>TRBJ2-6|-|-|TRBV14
TGTGCCAGCAGCCTCGGGATCGACGGGGCCAACGTCCTGACTTTC
CASSLGIDGANVLTF
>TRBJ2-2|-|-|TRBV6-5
TGTGCCAGCAGTGAATGGAGATTTTCCGGGGAGCTGTTTTTT
CASSEWRFSGELFF
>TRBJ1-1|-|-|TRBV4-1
TGCGCCAGCAGCCAAGGGTTAGGGAGCGCTGAAGCTTTCTTT
CASSQGLGSAEAFF
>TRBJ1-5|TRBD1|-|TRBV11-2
TGTGCCAGCAGCTCCCAGACAGGGGGTGGTTCGCAGCCCCAGCATTTT
CASSSQTGGGSQPQHF
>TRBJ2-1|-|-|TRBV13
TGTGCCAGCAGCCTAGCTAGCATCCGAGCTGAGCAGTTCTTC
CASSLASIRAEQFF
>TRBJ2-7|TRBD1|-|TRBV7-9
TGCGCCAGCAGCGCTGGGACAGGGGCGTACGAGCAGTACTTC
CASSAGTGAYEQYF
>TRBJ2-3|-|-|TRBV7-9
TGTGCCAGCAGCCATGGGGCAGGCAGCACAGATACGCAGTATTTT
CASSHGAGSTDTQYF
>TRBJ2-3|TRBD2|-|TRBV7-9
TGTGCCAGCAGCTTTAACGGACTAGCGGGGAGCACAGATACGCAGTATTTT
CASSFNGLAGSTDTQYF
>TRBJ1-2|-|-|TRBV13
TGTGCCAGCAGCCGGGGATCTTCTACTAGTGGCTATGGCTACACCTTC
CASSRGSSTSGYGYTF
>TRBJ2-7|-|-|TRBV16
TGTGCCAGCAGCCAAGCGGGCCACCTGTTCGGGTACGAGCAGTACTTC
CASSQAGHLFGYEQYF
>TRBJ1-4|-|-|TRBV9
TGTGCCAGCAGCGTAGTGGGGGGAGAGGATGAAAAACTGTTTTTT
CASSVVGGEDEKLFF
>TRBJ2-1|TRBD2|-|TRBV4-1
TGCGCCAGCAGCCCATCCACTAGCGGGGGCTACAATGAGCAGTTCTTC
CASSPSTSGGYNEQFF
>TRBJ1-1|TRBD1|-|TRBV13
TGTGCCAGCAGCACCGGGACAGGGCTTGGCACTGAAGCTTTCTTT
CASSTGTGLGTEAFF
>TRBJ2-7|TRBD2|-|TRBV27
TGTGCCAGCAGCGAAGGGACTAGCGGGAGCTCCTACGAGCAGTACTTC
CASSEGTSGSSYEQYF
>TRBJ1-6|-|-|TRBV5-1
TGCGCCAGCAGCTTGGCAGGGGTTGTTTATTCACCCCTCCACTTT
CASSLAGVVYSPLHF
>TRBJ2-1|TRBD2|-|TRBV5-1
TGCGCCAGCAGCTTGGAGTTGCGGGAGTCTCCCAAGTTCTTC
CASSLELRESPKFF
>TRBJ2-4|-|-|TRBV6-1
TGTGCCAGCAGTGAAGGGTGGGGCGGATGGTCGTACTTC
CASSEGWGGWSYF